This T cell receptor (beta chain) emerged from a study of blood T cell repertoires in COVID-19. Germline lookup yields CDR1 SEHNR and CDR2 FQNEAQ (reference sequence). The CDR3 runs 12 residues. V lost 5 bases and J lost 15, with 17 bases in between. The data were produced by immunoSEQ multiplex PCR, yet TCRdb's version contains in-frame clones alone and is incomplete. The sample has a few hundred thousand clones, 86% seen once; the top ten hold 2.5% to 3%. The chain combines TRBV7-9 with TRBJ2-1; D possibly corresponds to TRBD2 (6 bases). This receptor was identified in a woman younger than 45 with active or convalescent COVID-19. The source material was peripheral blood. The CDR3 nucleotides read TGTGCCAGCAGCGCCGCCGGGACTTCCCGGTTCTTC. Its translation: CASSAAGTSRFF.